This T cell receptor beta chain originates from a study of human thymus T cells. Findings and caveats of the study: The authors found apparently biased V and J gene usage in thymic and blood repertoires.

About this clone itself: Its antigen is as yet unknown.

Germline values: CDR1 MNHEY, CDR2 SMNVEV (reference sequence). The ends were cut back, 5 bases at V and 7 bases at J, with 12 bases in the middle. The CDR3 contains 14 residues. Thymus pieces cut out during corrective heart surgery were the tissue that was used. Infants served as donors; they were healthy and Finnish and were having corrective surgery for congenital heart defects. Assay used: immunoSEQ multiplex PCR; TCRdb lists only in-frame clones, some missing. The sample gives 100,000 to 150,000 clones, just under 95% of which show up once; around 0.024% is in the top ten. The chain recombines TRBV27 with TRBJ1-6; D gene unclear. The source is a boy in the first two years of life with a congenital heart defect but otherwise immunologically healthy. Input material: thymus tissue. In nucleotides, the CDR3 is TGTGCCAGCAGTCCGAGCCCACGGAATTCACCCCTCCACTTT. It translates to CASSPSPRNSPLHF.